This T cell receptor (beta chain) was recovered during a study of shared clonotypes between healthy human individuals. V dropped 7 bases and J dropped 5 bases, with 17 bases sitting between them. Germline values: CDR1 MDHEN, CDR2 SYDVKM. The CDR3 has 14 residues. Source study methods: Junction-only sequences without quality scores were provided by ImmunoSEQ, so filtering was different. Using immunoSEQ multiplex PCR, the repertoire was profiled, and TCRdb retains in-frame clones only, with some absent. That table supplies the V and J calls and clone size; D and trimming were determined from the DNA. The sample lists about 480,000 clones, almost 80% occurring once. All participating donors were Caucasian adults from Nashville, Tennessee. Genomic DNA, for the unsorted samples, came from about 90 million PBMCs.

The chain employs TRBV28 and TRBJ2-5, with a tentative D call TRBD1 (7 bases). Sequenced: PBMCs. The clonotype was recovered from a woman between 40 and 55 years old in good health. Some clones in this sample may be carry-over from other donors' samples. This CDR3 is CASTQGVAGETQYF. In DNA, the CDR3 is TGTGCCAGCACCCAGGGGGTGGCGGGGGAGACCCAGTACTTC.